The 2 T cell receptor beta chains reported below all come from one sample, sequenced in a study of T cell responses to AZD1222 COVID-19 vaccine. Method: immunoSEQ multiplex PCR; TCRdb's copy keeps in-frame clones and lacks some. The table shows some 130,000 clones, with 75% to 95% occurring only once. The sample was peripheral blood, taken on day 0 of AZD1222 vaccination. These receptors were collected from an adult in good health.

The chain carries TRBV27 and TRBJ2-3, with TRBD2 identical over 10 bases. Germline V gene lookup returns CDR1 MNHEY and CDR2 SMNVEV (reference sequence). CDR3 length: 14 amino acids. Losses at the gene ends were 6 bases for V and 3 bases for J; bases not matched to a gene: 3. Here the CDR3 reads CASSEAGGTDTQYF. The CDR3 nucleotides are TGTGCCAGCAGCGAAGCGGGAGGGACAGATACGCAGTATTTT.

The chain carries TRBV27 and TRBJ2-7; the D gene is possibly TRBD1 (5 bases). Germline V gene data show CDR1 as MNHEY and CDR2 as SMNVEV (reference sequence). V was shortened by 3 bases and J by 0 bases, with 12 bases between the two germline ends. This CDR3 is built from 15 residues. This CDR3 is CASSFDRTLSYEQYF. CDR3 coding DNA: TGTGCCAGCAGTTTTGACAGAACCCTCTCCTACGAGCAGTACTTC.